The 7 T cell receptor beta chains in this list originate from one sample, sequenced in a study of T cell repertoires in cytomegalovirus infection. TCRdb recomputed calls from the reads with MiXCR, one row per CDR3 protein. The sample contains 300,000 to 400,000 distinct CDR3 sequences, approximately 32% of which appear only once. What these receptors recognize is not known. The source material was cultured PBMCs, sampled from culture after CMV antigen stimulation. The source of these receptors is a human donor in good health (CMV status not recorded). Some clones in this sample may be carry-over from other donors' samples.

This clonotype was seen only a few times. The rearrangement joins TRBV6-6 to TRBJ1-1, with D tentatively TRBD1 (5 bases). The V gene lost 11 bases and the J gene lost 1 base, with 14 bases spanning the gap. The CDR3 spans 13 residues. Germline CDR1 reads MNHNY; CDR2 reads SVGAGI (reference sequence). The CDR3 protein is CAHKGQGNTEAFF. The DNA for the CDR3 is TGTGCCCACAAGGGGCAAGGGAACACTGAAGCTTTCTTT.

This clonotype was seen at least ten times. The chain recombines TRBV2 with TRBJ2-5, with D perhaps being TRBD1 or TRBD2 (5 bases each). CDR3 length: 14 amino acids. In germline, CDR1 is SNHLY, CDR2 FYNNEI. Trimming shortened V by 7 bases and J by 1 base, and 13 bases separated the two germline ends. The CDR3 loop reads CASNKGTLQETQYF. CDR3 DNA: TGTGCCAGCAATAAGGGGACCCTCCAAGAGACCCAGTACTTC.

The sample holds one count of this clonotype. V and J are TRBV7-6 and TRBJ1-1; D gene ambiguous. Germline values: CDR1 SGHVS, CDR2 FNYEAQ. V lost 2 bases, J lost 5 bases, and 6 bases lay in between. The CDR3 consists of 12 residues. CDR3 sequence reads: CASSLSQTEAFF. The CDR3 region has the DNA TGTGCCAGCAGCTTATCGCAGACTGAAGCTTTCTTT.

CDR3 DNA: TGTGCCAGCAGTTCCCTAGGGTCCGCCGGCGCTGAAGCTTTCTTT. The encoded protein is CASSSLGSAGAEAFF. The rearrangement uses TRBV12-3 or TRBV12-4 and TRBJ1-1; D not certain. Trimming removed 4 bases from V and 6 bases from J, with 18 bases in between. This CDR3 spans 15 amino acids.

This chain uses TRBV11-2 with TRBJ1-5; D is unclear. V was shortened by 2 bases and J by 10 bases, with 9 bases between the two germline ends. CDR3 length equals 12 residues. The germline V gene has CDR1 SGHAT and CDR2 FQNNGV. This CDR3 reads CASSLSDAPQHF. In nucleotides, the CDR3 is TGTGCCAGCAGCTTATCTGACGCACCCCAGCATTTT.

This rearrangement joins TRBV19 to TRBJ2-1; 7 nucleotides align to TRBD2. The CDR3 length is 14 residues. V trimming: 6 bases; J trimming: 6 bases; junction bases outside the gene matches: 8. The germline gives CDR1 LNHDA, CDR2 SQIVND (reference sequence). For the CDR3, the DNA is TGTGCCAGTAGAGACCTGACTAGCCTCAATGAGCAGTTCTTC. Residues: CASRDLTSLNEQFF.

V gene TRBV7-9 combines with J gene TRBJ2-2; D gene uncertain. CDR3 length: 15 amino acids. Trimming removed 5 bases at V and 0 bases at J, with 10 bases between. Germline values: CDR1 SEHNR, CDR2 FQNEAQ (reference sequence). CDR3 sequence: CASSHGLSNTGELFF. For the CDR3, the DNA is TGTGCCAGCAGCCATGGCTTGTCGAACACCGGGGAGCTGTTTTTT.